These 7 T cell receptor beta chains share one sample of origin, sequenced in a study of T-cell reconstitution after alpha-beta-depleted transplantation in children. TCRbeta library preparation incorporated unique molecular identifiers. Each CDR3 protein gets one entry after TCRdb re-called the PCR reads with MiXCR. The data contain hundreds of thousands of distinct CDR3 sequences, 16% of them singletons. The specimen was PBMCs, mostly from graft donor cells, collected 360 days after TCRalphabeta/CD19-depleted stem cell transplant. These receptors were collected from a male patient between 10 and 17 years old who had a stem cell transplant for acute lymphoblastic leukemia, so the T cells may come from the graft donor.

In this sample, this clonotype turned up many times. J is TRBJ2-5 and V is TRBV7-9, with D possibly being TRBD2 (6 bases). The V end was cut by 2 bases, the J end by 5 bases, with 12 bases between. Germline V gene data show CDR1 as SEHNR and CDR2 as FQNEAQ (reference sequence). CDR3 length equals 14 residues. The CDR3 DNA reads as TGTGCCAGCAGCTTATCGGGGGTACGGGAGACCCAGTACTTC. Protein product: CASSLSGVRETQYF.

J is TRBJ2-5 and V is TRBV20-1; 7 bases fit TRBD2. The length of the CDR3 is 13 residues. The germline CDR1 and CDR2 sequences are DFQATT and SNEGSKA (reference sequence). V lost 6 bases, J lost 2 bases, and 6 bases stayed unmatched. The DNA for the CDR3 is TGCAGTGCGGGAGGGACCCCACAAGAGACCCAGTACTTC. Protein sequence: CSAGGTPQETQYF.

This clonotype was detected ten times or more. This rearrangement joins TRBV7-3 to TRBJ2-7, with a tentative D call TRBD2 (5 bases). The CDR3 covers 15 residues. Germline CDR1 and CDR2: SGHTA and FQGTGA. V shed 5 bases and J shed 3 bases, with 17 bases lying between them. CDR3 region: CASSPRHTGFYEQYF. In DNA, the CDR3 is TGTGCCAGCAGCCCTCGACACACGGGATTCTACGAGCAGTACTTC.

V gene TRBV11-2 combines with J gene TRBJ2-1, with 10 bases identical to TRBD1. Looked up from germline, CDR1 is SGHAT and CDR2 is FQNNGV. J was trimmed by 0 bases and V by 2 bases; bases with no gene match: 10. This CDR3 region has 19 residues. The CDR3 DNA follows: TGTGCCAGCAGCTTACAGGCGTGGGGACAGGGGAGCTCCTACAATGAGCAGTTCTTC. It yields the protein CASSLQAWGQGSSYNEQFF.

The chain uses TRBV2 and TRBJ2-2; perhaps TRBD1 as D (6 bases). This CDR3 region has 15 residues. Trimming took 6 bases from V and 3 from J, leaving 14 bases between them. Germline V CDR1 and CDR2: SNHLY, FYNNEI. CDR3 region: CASSTVQGYTGELFF. The CDR3 nucleotides read TGTGCCAGCAGCACCGTACAGGGCTACACCGGGGAGCTGTTTTTT.

This clonotype was counted only a few times. The chain links TRBV9 to TRBJ2-3; D is unresolved. V was pared by 0 bases and J by 12 bases, with 5 bases between. The CDR3 runs to 10 residues. The germline V gene has CDR1 SGDLS and CDR2 YYNGEE. The CDR3 here is CASSVDAQYF. CDR3 bases: TGTGCCAGCAGCGTAGATGCACAGTATTTT.

This clonotype was counted a few times. V usage is TRBV4-1 and J usage is TRBJ2-3, with 13 bases lining up with TRBD2. Germline CDR1 is MGHRA and CDR2 is YSYEKL. Trimming at V came to 0 bases and at J to 6 bases, leaving 15 bases not matched to a gene. The length of the CDR3 is 20 residues. DNA of the CDR3: TGCGCCAGCAGCCAAGATTTGTTCTTAGGACTAGCGGGAGTTACGGATACGCAGTATTTT. Translating gives CASSQDLFLGLAGVTDTQYF.